This TCR beta chain was obtained from a study of OX40 agonist ivuxolimab in advanced cancers. Study-wide background: In this trial design, patients received ivuxolimab intravenously at 0.01 to 10 mg/kg every 2 weeks.

The repertoire was sequenced with immunoSEQ multiplex PCR; TCRdb's copy has only in-frame clones and lacks some. The sample records approximately 120,000 clones, approximately 90% being singletons. Broader study findings: The average count of expanded clones was higher among CD8+ T cells than among CD4+.

Germline V lookup: CDR1 LNHDA, CDR2 SQIVND (reference sequence). The CDR3 runs to 13 residues. Trimming shortened V by 3 bases and J by 2 bases, and 7 bases separated the two germline ends. As for this clone: Its specificity is not known.

On cycle 4 day 1 and cycle 7 day 1, as well as at baseline, blood was sampled. The rearrangement links TRBV19 to TRBJ1-2; a possible D gene is TRBD1 (5 bases). The specimen was CD4+ or CD8+ T cells sorted from blood, collected in a trial of the OX40 agonist ivuxolimab. This receptor was taken from an adult with an advanced solid tumor such as melanoma, head and neck, liver or kidney cancer. The CDR3 region is CASSISGNYGYTF. The CDR3 bases are TGTGCCAGTAGTATCTCAGGGAACTATGGCTACACCTTC.